What follows are 11 T cell receptor beta chains derived from one specimen sequenced in a study of blood T cell repertoires in COVID-19. Using immunoSEQ multiplex PCR, the repertoire was profiled, and TCRdb retains in-frame clones only, with some absent. This repertoire shows roughly 150,000 clones, more than 70% found once; its top ten account for more than 25%. Sequenced: peripheral blood. The receptors were sampled from a human donor in a cohort sampled during active COVID-19.

This chain's CDR3 is CASSRDRFEQYF. In DNA, the CDR3 is TGTGCCAGCAGCCGAGACAGATTTGAGCAGTACTTC. The chain is built from TRBV4-2 and TRBJ2-7; possibly TRBD1 for D (5 bases). CDR1 is LGHNA and CDR2 is YNFKEQ in the germline V gene. Trimming took 4 bases from V and 7 from J, leaving 11 bases between them. CDR3 length: 12 amino acids.

The V and J genes are TRBV10-1 and TRBJ2-4, with D tentatively TRBD2 (5 bases). Trimming took 3 bases from V and 0 from J, leaving 9 bases between them. Germline assignment: CDR1 WNHNN and CDR2 SYGVQD (reference sequence). The CDR3 runs to 15 residues. DNA for the CDR3: TGCGCCAGCAGTGATGGCGGACTAGCCAAAAACATTCAGTACTTC. Amino acid sequence: CASSDGGLAKNIQYF.

The CDR3 nucleotides are TGTGCCAGCAGCTTATTGTCCGGACAGGGGGCGACCGGGGAGCTGTTTTTT. This codes for CASSLLSGQGATGELFF. The V and J genes are TRBV7-2 and TRBJ2-2; 11 nucleotides line up with TRBD1. The ends lost 2 bases at V and 5 bases at J; junction bases unmatched: 7. Germline V CDR1 and CDR2: SGHTA, FQGNSA. The CDR3 spans 17 residues.

V and J are TRBV18 and TRBJ1-5; D may be TRBD1 (6 bases). The germline CDR1 and CDR2 sequences are KGHSH and LQKENI. The germline V and J ends were trimmed by 0 bases and 6 bases, with 9 bases remaining between them. The CDR3 is made up of 14 amino acids. The CDR3 coding sequence is TGTGCCAGCTCACCACCGACAGGAGGTCAGCCCCAGCATTTT. This codes for CASSPPTGGQPQHF.

The J gene is TRBJ1-1, the V gene TRBV7-9; maybe TRBD1 (6 bases). Germline CDR1 is SEHNR and CDR2 is FQNEAQ (reference sequence). The CDR3 runs to 15 residues. Between the trimmed V and J ends, which lost 6 bases and 2 bases, there was a span of 16 bases. The CDR3 sequence is CASSLQGPSNTEAFF. CDR3 coding DNA: TGTGCCAGCAGTCTACAGGGTCCTTCTAACACTGAAGCTTTCTTT. Variable domain in full (rest from reference TRBV7-9 and TRBJ1-1): DTGVSQNPRHKITKRGQNVTFRCDPISEHNRLYWYRQTLGQGPEFLTYFQNEAQLEKSRLLSDRFSAERPKGSFSTLEIQRTEQGDSAMYLCASSLQGPSNTEAFFGQGTRLTVV.

The chain employs TRBV9 and TRBJ1-1; possibly TRBD1 for D (6 bases). The germline V and J ends were trimmed by 0 bases and 6 bases, with 15 bases remaining between them. Germline CDR1 reads SGDLS; CDR2 reads YYNGEE. This CDR3 spans 15 amino acids. The CDR3 DNA reads TGTGCCAGCAGCGTAGCTACGGCAGGGGTGGCTGAAGCTTTCTTT. Its translation is CASSVATAGVAEAFF.

As DNA, the CDR3 is TGTGCCAGCAGTTCTCCACCGACAGGGTCAGATACGCAGTATTTT. It encodes CASSSPPTGSDTQYF. The V gene is TRBV6-2 or TRBV6-3, the J gene TRBJ2-3; 7 bases fit TRBD1. The germline CDR1 and CDR2 sequences are MNHEY and SVGEGT. The length of the CDR3 is 15 residues. Trimming took 4 bases from V and 4 from J; bases not matched to a gene: 8.

The genes are TRBV7-9 and TRBJ1-1, with 8 bases lining up with TRBD1. The ends lost 1 base at V and 8 bases at J; junction bases unmatched: 6. CDR1 SEHNR and CDR2 FQNEAQ come from the germline V gene (reference sequence). This CDR3 comprises 14 residues. This CDR3 is CASSLEGTGVEAFF. CDR3 DNA: TGTGCCAGCAGCTTAGAAGGGACAGGAGTCGAAGCTTTCTTT.

The CDR3 DNA reads as TGTGCCAGCAGCCTGACAGGGGCGGCTGAAGCTTTCTTT. Protein sequence: CASSLTGAAEAFF. The chain uses TRBV7-9 and TRBJ1-1, with 8 bases lining up with TRBD1. The ends lost 5 bases at V and 6 bases at J; junction bases unmatched: 5. The CDR3 runs 13 residues. In germline, CDR1 is SEHNR, CDR2 FQNEAQ (reference sequence).

The chain has TRBV7-2 and TRBJ2-1; TRBD1 is a possible D gene (5 bases). The CDR3 sequence is 14 residues long. The V end was cut by 6 bases, the J end by 4 bases, with 13 bases between. Germline values: CDR1 SGHTA, CDR2 FQGNSA. The CDR3 loop reads CASRAVGAYNEQFF. The CDR3 bases are TGTGCCAGCAGGGCCGTTGGGGCATACAATGAGCAGTTCTTC. The entire variable domain, with the rest obtained from reference TRBV7-2 and TRBJ2-1, is as follows: GAGVSQSPSNKVTEKGKDVELRCDPISGHTALYWYRQSLGQGLEFLIYFQGNSAPDKSGLPSDRFSAERTGGSVSTLTIQRTQQEDSAVYLCASRAVGAYNEQFFGPGTRLTVL.

The genes are TRBV4-1 and TRBJ1-6, with TRBD1 matching 7 bases. This CDR3 has 18 amino acids. The germline V gene encodes CDR1 MGHRA and CDR2 YSYEKL. With 4 bases clipped from V and 2 bases from J, the junction kept 11 bases outside the gene matches. The CDR3 reads CASSPTPGTATYNSPLHF. The DNA of the CDR3 is TGCGCCAGCAGCCCGACCCCCGGGACAGCGACCTATAATTCACCCCTCCACTTT.